This T cell receptor (beta chain) came from a study of CD8+ T cells in alopecia areata. Study results and caveats: Affected lesional scalp, above all in alopecia totalis/universalis, was more clonal than normal scalp.

The CDR3 loop spans 17 amino acids. Germline V lookup: CDR1 SGHRS, CDR2 YFSETQ. Deletions cut 0 bases from V and 2 bases from J, with 16 bases between. Sequencing used cDNA as its template, made by extracting RNA and reverse transcribing it. Measured with immunoSEQ multiplex PCR; TCRdb has only the in-frame clones, and not every one. Seen here are about 98,000 clones, over 40% observed once, and the top ten hold 0.7% to 0.95%. Regarding this clone: Its target is not known.

The sequence derives from a human donor with alopecia areata. The sequencing sample was made of CD4+ T cells sorted from blood. V is TRBV5-1 and J is TRBJ2-3, with a weak D call TRBD1 (7 bases). The CDR3 protein is CASSLVAGQSPTDTQYF. The DNA for the CDR3 is TGCGCCAGCAGCTTGGTGGCGGGACAGTCCCCCACAGATACGCAGTATTTT.